The 6 T cell receptor beta chains below come from one sample, sequenced in a study of response to subunit inactivated influenza vaccine (dated by TCRdb to the late 2010s). To prepare the library, RT-PCR was applied. TCRdb records Illumina HiSeq 2500 as the sequencer. TCRdb passed the public sequencing reads through fastp at Q25 and MiXCR, retaining productive beta sequences. For every CDR3 protein sequence, its rows merge into one entry that carries the most common genes and DNA. The sample yields about 540,000 distinct CDR3 sequences; under 30% were counted once. The ten largest clones capture 2.5% to 3% of the sample. The same data also contributed to another study, on T cells expressing NK-cell markers. The second study's paper adds: TCR beta cDNA libraries were made by 5'RACE template switching that added a universal primer site and unique molecular identifiers.

The sample here was CD4+ T cells sorted from PBMCs, taken 12 days after vaccination. Every receptor here comes from a man aged 50-60 years who received an inactivated influenza vaccine. Donor details come from another sample of the same person, matched by shared clones.

The chain is built from TRBV7-9 and TRBJ2-5; D tentatively fits TRBD1 or TRBD2 (5 bases each). The CDR3 totals 16 residues. V lost 2 bases to trimming and J lost 2 bases, with 15 bases between them. CDR1 and CDR2 (germline): SEHNR, FQNEAQ (reference sequence). The CDR3: CASSLPAGRGQETQYF. The CDR3 DNA is TGTGCCAGCAGCTTACCAGCAGGGCGAGGGCAAGAGACCCAGTACTTC.

This clonotype showed up just a few times. J is TRBJ1-1 and V is TRBV10-2; D gene unclear. The CDR3 totals 11 residues. CDR1 WSHSY and CDR2 SAAADI come from the germline V gene. V lost 9 bases, J lost 6 bases, and 11 bases lay in between. In nucleotides, the CDR3 is TGCGCCAGGAAGAAGGTCCCTGAAGCTTTCTTT. It specifies CARKKVPEAFF.

V is TRBV29-1 and J is TRBJ2-5, with D unclear. The CDR3 runs 10 residues. Germline V lookup: CDR1 SQVTM, CDR2 ANQGSEA. V lost 7 bases, J lost 3 bases, and 6 bases lay in between. The CDR3 sequence: CSAAEETQYF. DNA for the CDR3: TGCAGCGCCGCAGAAGAGACCCAGTACTTC.

This chain joins TRBV20-1 and TRBJ2-7; D not resolved. The V and J ends lost 1 base and 2 bases respectively, with 6 bases between them. The CDR3 totals 12 residues. Germline V lookup: CDR1 DFQATT, CDR2 SNEGSKA (reference sequence). The CDR3 region has the DNA TGCAGTGCTAGAGTTTCCGCCTACGAGCAGTACTTC. This translates into CSARVSAYEQYF.

The chain links TRBV2 to TRBJ2-2; D is undetermined. CDR1 SNHLY and CDR2 FYNNEI come from the germline V gene. With 6 bases removed from V and 7 bases from J, the gap between germline ends came to 9 bases. The length of the CDR3 is 12 residues. The CDR3 DNA reads TGTGCCAGCAGCCGTTGGAACGGGGAGCTGTTTTTT. Amino acids: CASSRWNGELFF.

The chain recombines TRBV5-1 with TRBJ2-5, with D possibly matching TRBD1 (6 bases). The CDR3 length is 14 residues. The V gene's germline CDR1 is SGHRS and CDR2 YFSETQ. V was pared by 4 bases and J by 5 bases, with 15 bases between. CDR3 in DNA: TGCGCCAGCAGCGCTATAACAGGGCACGAGACCCAGTACTTC. It yields the protein CASSAITGHETQYF. Using reference TRBV5-1 and TRBJ2-5 for the parts outside the CDR3, the full variable domain is KAGVTQTPRYLIKTRGQQVTLSCSPISGHRSVSWYQQTPGQGLQFLFEYFSETQRNKGNFPGRFSGRQFSNSRSEMNVSTLELGDSALYLCASSAITGHETQYFGPGTRLLVL.